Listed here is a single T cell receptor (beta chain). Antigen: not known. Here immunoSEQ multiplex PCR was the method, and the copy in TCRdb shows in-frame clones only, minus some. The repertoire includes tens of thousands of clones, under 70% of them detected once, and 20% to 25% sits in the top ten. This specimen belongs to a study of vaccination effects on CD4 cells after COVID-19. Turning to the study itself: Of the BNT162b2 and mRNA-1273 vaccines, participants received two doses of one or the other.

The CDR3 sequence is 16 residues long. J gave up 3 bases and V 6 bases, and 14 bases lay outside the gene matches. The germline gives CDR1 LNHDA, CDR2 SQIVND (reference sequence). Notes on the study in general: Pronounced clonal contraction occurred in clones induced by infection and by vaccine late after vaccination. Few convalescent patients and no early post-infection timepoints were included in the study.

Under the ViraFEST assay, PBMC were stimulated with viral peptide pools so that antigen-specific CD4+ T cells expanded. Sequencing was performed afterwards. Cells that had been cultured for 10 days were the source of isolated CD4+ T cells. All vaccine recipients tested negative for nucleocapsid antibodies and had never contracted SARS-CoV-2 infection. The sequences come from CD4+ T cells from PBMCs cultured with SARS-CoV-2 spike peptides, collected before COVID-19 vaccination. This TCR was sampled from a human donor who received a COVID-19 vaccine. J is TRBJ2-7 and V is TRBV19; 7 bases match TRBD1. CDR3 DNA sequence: TGTGCCAGTAGAACTCAAAGGGACAGCCGATTCTACGAGCAGTACTTC. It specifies CASRTQRDSRFYEQYF.